Below, 3 T cell receptor beta chains from the same sample are listed, as sequenced in a study of T cell clones after liver transplantation. Produced via immunoSEQ multiplex PCR; TCRdb's table is partial and in-frame only. This sample has under 150,000 clones, with approximately 90% found just once. This material consisted of CD4+ T cells from blood, taken 12 months after liver transplant. The receptors were sampled from a human patient who received a liver transplant. The graft donor may be the source of some T cells.

The CDR3: CASSLAPYNEQFF. CDR3 in DNA: TGTGCCAGCAGTTTAGCGCCATACAATGAGCAGTTCTTC. This rearrangement joins TRBV27 to TRBJ2-1; no definite D call. This CDR3 region has 13 residues. CDR1 is MNHEY, CDR2 SMNVEV, per germline (reference sequence). Trimming shortened V by 2 bases and J by 4 bases, and 6 bases separated the two germline ends.

The chain has TRBV28 and TRBJ2-5, with TRBD2 matching 7 bases. The CDR3 is made up of 13 amino acids. Trimming removed 10 bases from V and 1 base from J; junction bases left unmatched: 6. Germline assignment: CDR1 MDHEN and CDR2 SYDVKM. The CDR3 bases are TGTGCCATCGGTGGGGGGGTCCAAGAGACCCAGTACTTC. Amino acids: CAIGGGVQETQYF. The entire variable domain, with the rest obtained from reference TRBV28 and TRBJ2-5, is as follows: DVKVTQSSRYLVKRTGEKVFLECVQDMDHENMFWYRQDPGLGLRLIYFSYDVKMKEKGDIPEGYSVSREKKERFSLILESASTNQTSMYLCAIGGGVQETQYFGPGTRLLVL.

This chain joins TRBV15 and TRBJ1-4; 10 bases map to TRBD1. The junction had 5 bases not matched to a gene; V was cut back by 5 bases and J by 8 bases. Per germline, CDR1 LNHNV and CDR2 YYDKDF (reference sequence). The CDR3 totals 14 residues. CDR3 residues: CATSGGQGNEKLFF. In DNA, the CDR3 is TGTGCCACCAGCGGGGGACAGGGGAACGAAAAACTGTTTTTT.